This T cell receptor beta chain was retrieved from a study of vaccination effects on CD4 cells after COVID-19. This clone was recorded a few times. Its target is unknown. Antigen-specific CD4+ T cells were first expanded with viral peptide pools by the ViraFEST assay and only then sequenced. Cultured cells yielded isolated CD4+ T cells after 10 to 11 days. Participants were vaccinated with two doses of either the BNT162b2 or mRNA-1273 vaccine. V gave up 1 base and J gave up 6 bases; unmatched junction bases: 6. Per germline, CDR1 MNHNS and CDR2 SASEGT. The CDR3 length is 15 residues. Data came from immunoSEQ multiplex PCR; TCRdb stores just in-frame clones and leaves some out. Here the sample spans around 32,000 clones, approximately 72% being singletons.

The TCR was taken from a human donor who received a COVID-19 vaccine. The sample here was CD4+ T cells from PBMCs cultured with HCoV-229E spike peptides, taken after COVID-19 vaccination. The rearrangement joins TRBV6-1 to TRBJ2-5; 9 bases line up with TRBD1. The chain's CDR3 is CASSEVGTGLQTQYF. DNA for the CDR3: TGTGCCAGCAGTGAAGTAGGGACAGGGCTGCAGACCCAGTACTTC.